This T cell receptor (beta chain) derives from a study of blood T cell repertoires in COVID-19. Study in general: Sites in the United States, Italy and Spain provided acute and convalescent COVID-19 samples. From T cells, B-cell-depleted T cells, or PBMCs came the material, which was cDNA or gDNA.

Using immunoSEQ multiplex PCR, the repertoire was profiled, and TCRdb retains in-frame clones only, with some absent. The table shows about 88,000 clones, with roughly 88% occurring only once. V was shortened by 2 bases and J by 2 bases, with 11 bases between the two germline ends. The CDR3 contains 15 residues. Germline lookup yields CDR1 MNHEY and CDR2 SVGAGI. The V call is TRBV6-5, the J call TRBJ2-3; weak D call: TRBD1 (5 bases). The source material was peripheral blood. The TCR comes from a woman older than 75 with acute or convalescent COVID-19. Here the CDR3 reads CASSYVQGNTDTQYF. Here the CDR3 DNA reads TGTGCCAGCAGTTACGTCCAGGGAAACACAGATACGCAGTATTTT.